The 20 T cell receptor beta chains below were found in one sample sequenced in a study of blood T cell repertoires in COVID-19. The data were produced by immunoSEQ multiplex PCR, yet TCRdb's version contains in-frame clones alone and is incomplete. This table has approximately 100,000 clones, more than 85% appearing once. The sample taken for sequencing was peripheral blood. Receptor source: a human donor in a cohort sampled during active COVID-19.

V usage is TRBV19 and J usage is TRBJ2-7; no firm D call. With 7 bases removed from V and 3 bases from J, the gap between germline ends came to 13 bases. The germline gives CDR1 LNHDA, CDR2 SQIVND (reference sequence). The CDR3 covers 13 residues. The CDR3 sequence is CASIEAINYEQYF. The DNA of the CDR3 is TGTGCCAGTATAGAAGCAATAAACTACGAGCAGTACTTC.

The genes are TRBV4-1 and TRBJ2-7; TRBD2 matches 7 bases. Germline assignment: CDR1 MGHRA and CDR2 YSYEKL. The V gene end was trimmed by 0 bases and the J gene end by 4 bases; junction bases not matched to a gene: 12. The CDR3 runs to 17 residues. The CDR3 is CASSQDQDGGGIYEQYF. In DNA form, the CDR3 reads TGCGCCAGCAGCCAAGATCAAGATGGGGGAGGGATATACGAGCAGTACTTC.

CDR3 in amino acids: CATSGLAGTDTQYF. CDR3 sequence (DNA): TGTGCCACCTCCGGACTAGCGGGCACAGATACGCAGTATTTT. The rearrangement links TRBV27 to TRBJ2-3; 10 bases align to TRBD2. The CDR3 runs to 14 residues. CDR1 and CDR2 from the germline V gene are MNHEY and SMNVEV (reference sequence). The junction had 5 bases not matched to a gene; V was cut back by 10 bases and J by 1 base.

The genes are TRBV7-4 and TRBJ2-3; weak D call: TRBD2 (5 bases). This CDR3 has 15 amino acids. CDR1 SGHVT and CDR2 SQSDAQ come from the germline V gene. Trimming pared 1 base from V and 4 bases from J, leaving 12 bases between. CDR3 in amino acids: CASSLGAGAPDTQYF. CDR3 in DNA: TGTGCCAGCAGCTTAGGGGCGGGTGCCCCAGATACGCAGTATTTT.

The CDR3 region is CASSPGPEGGYTF. CDR3 in DNA: TGCGCCAGCAGCCCTGGGCCCGAGGGTGGCTACACCTTC. V and J are TRBV5-1 and TRBJ1-2, with D uncertain. The germline V and J ends were trimmed by 4 bases and 7 bases, with 14 bases remaining between them. CDR1 and CDR2 (germline): SGHRS, YFSETQ. CDR3 size: 13 residues. The complete variable domain, with remaining parts taken from reference TRBV5-1 and TRBJ1-2, reads KAGVTQTPRYLIKTRGQQVTLSCSPISGHRSVSWYQQTPGQGLQFLFEYFSETQRNKGNFPGRFSGRQFSNSRSEMNVSTLELGDSALYLCASSPGPEGGYTFGSGTRLTVV.

V usage is TRBV12-5 and J usage is TRBJ1-1, with 9 bases matching TRBD1. Germline V gene lookup returns CDR1 LGHNT and CDR2 FRNRAP. Trimming removed 0 bases from V and 3 bases from J; junction bases left unmatched: 23. This CDR3 comprises 22 residues. The chain's CDR3 is CASGLVRSYGPSSRTGDTEAFF. The CDR3 nucleotides read TGTGCTAGTGGTTTGGTACGATCTTATGGGCCGTCTTCCCGGACAGGGGACACTGAAGCTTTCTTT.

The chain combines TRBV19 with TRBJ2-5; tentatively, D is TRBD2 (5 bases). The germline V gene has CDR1 LNHDA and CDR2 SQIVND (reference sequence). The ends were cut back, 4 bases at V and 0 bases at J, with 21 bases in the middle. The CDR3 sequence is 18 residues long. The chain's CDR3 is CASSTPDRLAQYQETQYF. The CDR3 DNA sequence: TGTGCCAGTAGTACCCCCGACCGGCTAGCTCAGTACCAAGAGACCCAGTACTTC.

The chain is built from TRBV19 and TRBJ2-2, with D possibly TRBD1 on 7 matching bases. Germline CDR1 reads LNHDA; CDR2 reads SQIVND (reference sequence). V lost 5 bases, J lost 6 bases, and 13 bases lay in between. This CDR3 contains 14 residues. The CDR3 DNA reads TGTGCCAGTAGTCAGGGGGGCTATTCCGGGGAGCTGTTTTTT. Encoded protein: CASSQGGYSGELFF.

CDR3 bases: TGTGCCAGCAGCCCGGGACTAGCGGGCGATGAGCAGTTCTTC. Protein sequence: CASSPGLAGDEQFF. The chain carries TRBV7-3 and TRBJ2-1; 12 bases match TRBD2. J lost 8 bases, V lost 5 bases, and 4 bases had no gene match. CDR3 length: 14 residues. The V gene's germline CDR1 is SGHTA and CDR2 FQGTGA.

The rearrangement links TRBV29-1 to TRBJ2-1; 11 bases agree with TRBD1. V lost 7 bases to trimming and J lost 5 bases; unmatched junction nucleotides: 7. The length of the CDR3 is 14 residues. Germline V CDR1 and CDR2: SQVTM, ANQGSEA. CDR3 residues: CSARGDRGNNEQFF. For the CDR3, the DNA is TGCAGCGCTCGTGGGGACAGGGGGAACAATGAGCAGTTCTTC.

This sequence joins TRBV5-1 and TRBJ2-7; the match to TRBD1 covers 8 bases. The germline CDR1 and CDR2 sequences are SGHRS and YFSETQ. This CDR3 has 17 residues. The junction had 14 bases not matched to a gene; V was cut back by 3 bases and J by 3 bases. CDR3 in DNA: TGCGCCAGCAGCTACACGCCCCCCGGGACAGGTTTCTACGAGCAGTACTTC. Translated: CASSYTPPGTGFYEQYF.

The chain carries TRBV2 and TRBJ2-7, with TRBD2 matching over 9 bases. CDR3 length: 16 residues. The trim removed 4 bases at V and 6 bases at J, leaving 13 bases unmatched. Germline V lookup: CDR1 SNHLY, CDR2 FYNNEI. CDR3 DNA: TGTGCCAGCAGTGTCGAAGTTCTATGGCGGGGGGGCGAGCAGTACTTC. It specifies CASSVEVLWRGGEQYF.

This clone has just a few counts. The gene calls are TRBV11-2 and TRBJ1-6; D is possibly TRBD1 (5 bases). CDR1 is SGHAT, CDR2 FQNNGV, per germline. The length of the CDR3 is 14 residues. Trimming pared 0 bases from V and 7 bases from J, leaving 7 bases between. CDR3 in amino acids: CASSLDRVNSPLHF. The CDR3, as DNA: TGTGCCAGCAGCTTAGACAGGGTAAATTCACCCCTCCACTTT. The entire variable domain, with the rest obtained from reference TRBV11-2 and TRBJ1-6, is as follows: EAGVAQSPRYKIIEKRQSVAFWCNPISGHATLYWYQQILGQGPKLLIQFQNNGVVDDSQLPKDRFSAERLKGVDSTLKIQPAKLEDSAVYLCASSLDRVNSPLHFGNGTRLTVT.

The chain combines TRBV7-2 with TRBJ2-1, with a tentative D call TRBD2 (6 bases). The CDR3 consists of 16 residues. The ends were cut back, 3 bases at V and 0 bases at J, with 12 bases in the middle. Germline-derived CDR1 and CDR2 are SGHTA and FQGNSA. CDR3 protein: CASSFIADPSYNEQFF. The CDR3 DNA reads as TGTGCCAGCAGCTTTATAGCGGACCCCTCCTACAATGAGCAGTTCTTC.

This clone is a singleton in its sample. The rearrangement links TRBV5-4 to TRBJ2-3, with 7 bases that match TRBD1. Trimming took 3 bases from V and 3 from J; bases not matched to a gene: 10. Germline V gives CDR1 SGHNT, CDR2 YYREEE (reference sequence). The CDR3 contains 16 residues. The CDR3 DNA sequence: TGTGCCAGCAGCTCGACAGGGCCCCGGTGGACAGATACGCAGTATTTT. Its translation: CASSSTGPRWTDTQYF.

The chain carries TRBV28 and TRBJ2-3; 11 bases agree with TRBD2. Germline V lookup: CDR1 MDHEN, CDR2 SYDVKM. V lost 1 base and J lost 1; bases outside the gene matches: 4. The length of the CDR3 is 17 residues. For the CDR3, the DNA is TGTGCCAGCAGTTTATTGGTTAGCGGGAGGGGCACAGATACGCAGTATTTT. The encoded protein is CASSLLVSGRGTDTQYF.

V is TRBV5-1 and J is TRBJ2-1, with 12 positions matching TRBD1. Germline CDR1 is SGHRS and CDR2 is YFSETQ. J was trimmed by 8 bases and V by 7 bases; bases with no gene match: 10. This CDR3 region has 15 residues. In DNA form, the CDR3 reads TGCGCCAGCTCGTACCGGGACAGGGGGCGAGATGAGCAGTTCTTC. This codes for CASSYRDRGRDEQFF.

V and J are TRBV6-6 and TRBJ1-5; 9 bases are a match to TRBD1. Germline V gene sequence: CDR1 MNHNY, CDR2 SVGAGI (reference sequence). The CDR3 runs to 12 residues. J lost 6 bases, V lost 10 bases, and 4 bases had no gene match. The CDR3 DNA is TGTGCCACCGGACAGGGGACTCAGCCCCAGCATTTT. It encodes CATGQGTQPQHF.

The chain carries TRBV28 and TRBJ2-7; TRBD2 matches 10 bases. This CDR3 has 15 amino acids. Germline V gene lookup returns CDR1 MDHEN and CDR2 SYDVKM. V shed 2 bases, J shed 5 bases, and the junction held 6 bases outside the gene matches. CDR3 in DNA: TGTGCCAGCAGTTTAGGGCTAGCGGGAGTAGACGAGCAGTACTTC. Its protein is CASSLGLAGVDEQYF.

This sequence joins TRBV6-1 and TRBJ1-6; perhaps TRBD1 as D (5 bases). The V end lost 0 bases, the J end lost 7 bases, and 13 bases lay between the germline ends. The germline V gene has CDR1 MNHNS and CDR2 SASEGT. The CDR3 covers 16 residues. This CDR3 reads CASSEAQGRGNSPLHF. The CDR3, as DNA: TGTGCCAGCAGTGAAGCGCAGGGCAGAGGCAATTCACCCCTCCACTTT.